These T cell receptor beta chains were read from a single sample in a study of T-cell memory formation after mild COVID-19. TCRdb processed the 5' RACE reads anew with MiXCR; each CDR3 protein has one entry. The profile shows 410,000 or so distinct CDR3 sequences, more than 20% of them singletons. Input material: PBMCs or a T cell subset sorted from them (not recorded which). The receptors were sampled from an adult woman who had mild COVID-19 (a few samples of this study predate the infection). Cell type and time point are not known. The CDR3 runs from the conserved cysteine through the conserved F or W. A D gene is named only where the DNA matches it firmly. Size is stated for part of the rows, as once, few or many counts, or as a class when the clone is expanded.

d_gene	v_gene	j_gene	len	abundance	CDR3aa	CDR3nt
TRBD1	TRBV6-5	TRBJ2-2	15	few	CANERRQGGTGELFF	TGTGCCAACGAAAGGAGACAGGGTGGCACCGGGGAGCTGTTTTTT
NA	TRBV5-5	TRBJ1-5	13	NA	CASSLGFDQPQHF	TGTGCCAGCAGCTTGGGTTTCGATCAGCCCCAGCATTTT
TRBD1	TRBV6-5	TRBJ2-7	17	NA	CASSYTGTGGFSYEQYF	TGTGCCAGCAGTTACACCGGGACAGGGGGTTTCTCCTACGAGCAGTACTTC
NA	TRBV5-4	TRBJ2-7	13	many	CASSLDSGYEQYF	TGCGCCAGCAGCTTGGATTCTGGTTACGAGCAGTACTTC
TRBD1	TRBV24-1	TRBJ1-2	15	NA	CATSDPGQGADGYTF	TGTGCCACCAGTGACCCTGGACAGGGGGCAGATGGCTACACCTTC
NA	TRBV4-1	TRBJ2-3	17	NA	CASSQFPDRASTDTQYF	TGCGCCAGCAGCCAATTTCCGGACAGAGCTAGCACAGATACGCAGTATTTT
TRBD2	TRBV6-1	TRBJ2-3	17	few	CASSETSGGVFTDTQYF	TGTGCCAGCAGTGAGACTAGCGGGGGAGTATTCACAGATACGCAGTATTTT
NA	TRBV5-1	TRBJ1-1	16	NA	CASSLVQGTKNTEAFF	TGCGCCAGCAGCTTGGTGCAGGGGACTAAGAACACTGAAGCTTTCTTT
NA	TRBV2	TRBJ1-1	14	once	CASRRGKKDTEAFF	TGTGCCAGCAGGAGGGGGAAGAAGGACACTGAAGCTTTCTTT
NA	TRBV25-1	TRBJ1-1	12	many	CASSHQNTEAFF	TGTGCCAGCAGTCATCAGAACACTGAAGCTTTCTTT
TRBD1	TRBV12-3/TRBV12-4	TRBJ1-1	14	NA	CASSPGTGFTEAFF	TGTGCCAGCAGTCCAGGGACAGGTTTCACTGAAGCTTTCTTT
TRBD2	TRBV15	TRBJ2-1	15	NA	CATSRDRTSGGEQFF	TGTGCCACCAGCAGAGACCGGACTAGCGGGGGTGAGCAGTTCTTC
NA	TRBV5-5	TRBJ2-6	16	NA	CASSLGQDTGANVLTF	TGTGCCAGCAGCTTGGGTCAGGACACTGGGGCCAACGTCCTGACTTTC
TRBD2	TRBV20-1	TRBJ2-3	13	few	CSALTSGTDTQYF	TGCAGTGCTCTAACTAGCGGCACAGATACGCAGTATTTT
NA	TRBV24-1	TRBJ1-2	12	NA	CATSDFGRGYTF	TGTGCCACCAGTGATTTTGGGAGAGGCTACACCTTC
TRBD1	TRBV3-1	TRBJ2-7	14	NA	CASSDGQGRDEQYF	TGTGCCAGCAGCGACGGACAGGGACGAGACGAGCAGTACTTC
NA	TRBV12-3/TRBV12-4	TRBJ1-2	13	few	CASSFRVDHGYTF	TGTGCCAGCAGTTTCAGGGTCGATCATGGCTACACCTTC
NA	TRBV6-1	TRBJ1-1	15	few	CASSEAPTINTEAFF	TGTGCCAGCAGTGAAGCGCCTACGATTAACACTGAAGCTTTCTTT
TRBD1	TRBV5-5	TRBJ2-7	15	NA	CASSPRDRAAYEQYF	TGTGCCAGCAGCCCCCGGGACAGAGCTGCCTACGAGCAGTACTTC
TRBD1	TRBV4-2	TRBJ2-7	17	NA	CASSHSPGTGALYEQYF	TGTGCCAGCAGCCACTCCCCTGGGACAGGAGCCCTCTACGAGCAGTACTTC
NA	TRBV7-2	TRBJ1-5	14	NA	CASSLGTAAGPQHF	TGTGCCAGCAGCTTAGGGACGGCTGCTGGGCCCCAGCATTTT
NA	TRBV30	TRBJ2-5	13	NA	CAWNRGAQETQYF	TGTGCCTGGAACCGAGGGGCGCAAGAGACCCAGTACTTC
NA	TRBV6-1	TRBJ2-1	15	many	CASSEAGGNYNEQFF	TGTGCCAGCAGTGAAGCAGGGGGAAACTACAATGAGCAGTTCTTC
NA	TRBV15	TRBJ1-4	14	few	CATSREQGNEKLFF	TGTGCCACCAGCAGAGAGCAGGGGAATGAAAAACTGTTTTTT
NA	TRBV12-3/TRBV12-4	TRBJ2-1	13	NA	CASIGVESHEQFF	TGTGCCAGCATCGGGGTAGAGAGTCATGAGCAGTTCTTC
NA	TRBV7-2	TRBJ1-2	15	NA	CASTLPERVVYGYTF	TGTGCCAGCACCTTACCGGAAAGGGTGGTCTATGGCTACACCTTC
TRBD2	TRBV6-6	TRBJ2-3	22	NA	CASSYSVSGLAGGPSYGDTQYF	TGTGCCAGCAGTTACTCCGTTAGTGGACTAGCGGGAGGGCCCTCGTATGGAGATACGCAGTATTTT
TRBD1	TRBV15	TRBJ2-7	14	few	CATSARTGRVEQYF	TGTGCCACCAGCGCCCGGACAGGACGTGTCGAGCAGTACTTC